The 17 T cell receptor beta chains listed next were all sequenced from one sample in a study of T cell repertoires in cytomegalovirus infection. TCRdb called the reads again in MiXCR, with one record for every CDR3 protein. The table has approximately 750,000 distinct CDR3 sequences, about a third seen once; the top ten hold about 2.8%. The sequenced sample consisted of PBMCs. The origin of the receptors is a human donor in good health (CMV status not recorded). Some clones in this sample may be carry-over from other donors' samples.

The genes are TRBV6-1 and TRBJ2-3, with TRBD2 identical over 7 bases. Losses at the gene ends were 5 bases for V and 4 bases for J; bases not matched to a gene: 12. Germline V gene data show CDR1 as MNHNS and CDR2 as SASEGT. CDR3 length equals 16 residues. CDR3 sequence reads: CASSLRLAGTPDTQYF. As DNA, the CDR3 is TGTGCCAGCAGTCTTCGACTAGCCGGGACGCCAGATACGCAGTATTTT.

A note on this clonotype: At one end, the junction sequence differs from germline, possibly due to a read error. The V call is TRBV7-2, the J call TRBJ2-7, with D perhaps TRBD2 (5 bases). Per germline, CDR1 SGHTA and CDR2 FQGNSA. The CDR3 totals 12 residues. The CDR3 region is CASSLYLAVQDF. In DNA, the CDR3 is TGTGCCAGCAGCTTATACCTAGCAGTGCAGGACTTC. The entire variable domain, with the rest obtained from reference TRBV7-2 and TRBJ2-7, is as follows: GAGVSQSPSNKVTEKGKDVELRCDPISGHTALYWYRQSLGQGLEFLIYFQGNSAPDKSGLPSDRFSAERTGGSVSTLTIQRTQQEDSAVYLCASSLYLAVQDFGPGTRLTVT.

The chain has TRBV14 and TRBJ2-1; weak D call: TRBD2 (5 bases). This CDR3 region has 13 residues. V was shortened by 6 bases and J by 8 bases, with 14 bases between the two germline ends. Looked up from germline, CDR1 is SGHDN and CDR2 is FVKESK. The chain's CDR3 is CASSETILYEQFF. CDR3 nucleotides: TGTGCCAGCAGTGAGACTATCCTCTATGAGCAGTTCTTC. The variable domain in full, with the rest retrieved from reference TRBV14 and TRBJ2-1, is EAGVTQFPSHSVIEKGQTVTLRCDPISGHDNLYWYRRVMGKEIKFLLHFVKESKQDESGMPNNRFLAERTGGTYSTLKVQPAELEDSGVYFCASSETILYEQFFGPGTRLTVL.

The V call is TRBV6-5, the J call TRBJ2-2, with D hard to call. The CDR3 is 16 residues long. V was clipped by 2 bases and J by 0 bases, with 10 bases between them. The germline gives CDR1 MNHEY, CDR2 SVGAGI. CDR3 residues: CASSYAVRTNTGELFF. Written as DNA, the CDR3 is TGTGCCAGCAGTTACGCGGTGAGAACGAACACCGGGGAGCTGTTTTTT.

This sequence joins TRBV10-3 and TRBJ2-1; TRBD2 matches 10 bases. The V gene's germline CDR1 is ENHRY and CDR2 SYGVKD. The CDR3 sequence is 16 residues long. The ends lost 6 bases at V and 6 bases at J; junction bases unmatched: 11. In DNA, the CDR3 is TGTGCCATCAGCCGAACGCAGCGGGAGGGTTTCAATGAGCAGTTCTTC. Translation gives CAISRTQREGFNEQFF.

This clonotype was detected only a few times. V and J are TRBV6-5 and TRBJ2-3; D unresolved. V lost 6 bases, J lost 5 bases, and 15 bases lay in between. The germline gives CDR1 MNHEY, CDR2 SVGAGI. The CDR3 totals 14 residues. The CDR3 sequence is CASSPSLGRDTQYF. The CDR3 DNA sequence: TGTGCCAGCAGCCCCTCATTGGGCAGAGATACGCAGTATTTT.

This clonotype was picked up one time. The chain combines TRBV2 with TRBJ2-7, with 13 bases that match TRBD2. The CDR3 consists of 17 residues. With 7 bases clipped from V and 0 bases from J, the junction kept 9 bases outside the gene matches. CDR1 is SNHLY, CDR2 FYNNEI, per germline. In DNA, the CDR3 is TGTGCCAGCACTCCGGGACTAGCGGGAACGAGCTCCTACGAGCAGTACTTC. Protein product: CASTPGLAGTSSYEQYF.

This clonotype was seen a handful of times. J is TRBJ1-1 and V is TRBV4-1, with a possible D match to TRBD1 (6 bases). The CDR3 runs to 14 residues. Trimming took off 2 bases at V and 1 base at J, with 8 bases between the two ends. CDR1 MGHRA and CDR2 YSYEKL come from the germline V gene. CDR3 in DNA: TGCGCCAGCAGCCAACAGACAGGGAACACTGAAGCTTTCTTT. The encoded protein is CASSQQTGNTEAFF.

The chain carries TRBV19 and TRBJ2-7; tentative D call: TRBD2 (5 bases). The germline V gene encodes CDR1 LNHDA and CDR2 SQIVND (reference sequence). This CDR3 is built from 14 residues. Trimming took off 7 bases at V and 5 bases at J, with 18 bases between the two ends. DNA of the CDR3: TGTGCCAGTAAGAGGGTTACGGCCGACGACGAGCAGTACTTC. This translates into CASKRVTADDEQYF.

J is TRBJ1-5 and V is TRBV7-8, with D maybe TRBD1 (5 bases). The V gene's germline CDR1 is SGHVS and CDR2 FQNEAQ. The V end lost 5 bases, the J end lost 0 bases, and 11 bases lay between the germline ends. The CDR3 spans 15 residues. CDR3 region: CASSPQGFSNQPQHF. The CDR3, as DNA: TGTGCCAGCAGCCCCCAGGGCTTTAGCAATCAGCCCCAGCATTTT.

This chain joins TRBV12-3 or TRBV12-4 and TRBJ1-1; 8 nucleotides align to TRBD1. This CDR3 spans 13 amino acids. Trimming at V came to 7 bases and at J to 5 bases, leaving 6 bases not matched to a gene. The CDR3: CASILQGETEAFF. As DNA, the CDR3 is TGTGCCAGCATTCTACAGGGGGAAACTGAAGCTTTCTTT.

The CDR3 protein is CASSLEGANTGELFF. The CDR3 DNA sequence: TGTGCCAGCAGTTTAGAGGGGGCGAACACCGGGGAGCTGTTTTTT. This sequence joins TRBV27 and TRBJ2-2; a possible D gene is TRBD1 (6 bases). The CDR3 covers 15 residues. Trimming stripped 2 bases from V and 0 bases from J, with 7 bases between. Germline CDR1 MNHEY, CDR2 SMNVEV (reference sequence).

In this sample, this clonotype turned up a few times. V and J are TRBV24-1 and TRBJ2-2; possibly TRBD1 for D (6 bases). The V gene's germline CDR1 is KGHDR and CDR2 SFDVKD. V gave up 0 bases and J gave up 0 bases, with 7 bases separating them. There are 16 residues in the CDR3. The CDR3 DNA is TGTGCCACCAGTGATTTGGGGGGCCCGAACACCGGGGAGCTGTTTTTT. It specifies CATSDLGGPNTGELFF.

This chain connects TRBV18 to TRBJ1-3; D might be TRBD1 (5 bases). CDR1 is KGHSH and CDR2 is LQKENI in the germline V gene. Trimming removed 4 bases from V and 0 bases from J, with 13 bases in between. CDR3 length: 16 residues. CDR3 DNA sequence: TGTGCCAGCTCACGGGGCGCCAAGAGCTCTGGAAACACCATATATTTT. Protein: CASSRGAKSSGNTIYF.

This clonotype was recorded at least ten times. V and J are TRBV7-9 and TRBJ1-2; the D is unclear. The germline V gene encodes CDR1 SEHNR and CDR2 FQNEAQ (reference sequence). The CDR3 is made up of 17 amino acids. V was shortened by 0 bases and J by 8 bases, with 22 bases between the two germline ends. The CDR3 DNA reads as TGTGCCAGCAGCTTAGCAGCGAGTGTCGGGGTTTGGTGGGGCTACACCTTC. Residues: CASSLAASVGVWWGYTF.

This clonotype was picked up a small number of times. The chain joins TRBV28 to TRBJ1-1; TRBD1 aligns across 9 bases. J gave up 3 bases and V 2 bases, and 10 bases lay outside the gene matches. The V gene's germline CDR1 is MDHEN and CDR2 SYDVKM. The CDR3 extends over 17 amino acids. This CDR3 reads CASSLGGQGLGDTEAFF. CDR3 bases: TGTGCCAGCAGTTTAGGGGGACAGGGACTGGGGGACACTGAAGCTTTCTTT.

The chain carries TRBV28 and TRBJ2-7, with 8 bases aligning to TRBD2. CDR3 size: 14 residues. In germline, CDR1 is MDHEN, CDR2 SYDVKM. V shed 4 bases, J shed 5 bases, and the junction held 7 bases outside the gene matches. The CDR3 region has the DNA TGTGCCAGCAGTTCCGGGACTAGTGTAAACGAGCAGTACTTC. Translated: CASSSGTSVNEQYF.